This entry features one TCR beta chain sequence. Its antigen is unknown. With the 5' RACE reads reprocessed, TCRdb shows one record per CDR3 protein and no DNA. This table lists around 380,000 distinct CDR3 sequences. The CDR3 length is 14 residues. The germline V gene has CDR1 DFQATT and CDR2 SNEGSKA (reference sequence). This sample stems from a study of monozygotic twins with inflammatory bowel disease. Overall study results and limits: Variability may have been added to patient repertoires by differing immunosuppressive treatments.

The sequencing input was blood. The chain employs TRBV20-1 and TRBJ2-1; TCRdb's D gene call, TRBD1, goes unchecked for lack of DNA. The receptor comes from a human donor with ulcerative colitis or Crohn's disease, or a healthy co-twin of an affected twin (not recorded which). The CDR3 region is CSARVWTAFNEQFF.